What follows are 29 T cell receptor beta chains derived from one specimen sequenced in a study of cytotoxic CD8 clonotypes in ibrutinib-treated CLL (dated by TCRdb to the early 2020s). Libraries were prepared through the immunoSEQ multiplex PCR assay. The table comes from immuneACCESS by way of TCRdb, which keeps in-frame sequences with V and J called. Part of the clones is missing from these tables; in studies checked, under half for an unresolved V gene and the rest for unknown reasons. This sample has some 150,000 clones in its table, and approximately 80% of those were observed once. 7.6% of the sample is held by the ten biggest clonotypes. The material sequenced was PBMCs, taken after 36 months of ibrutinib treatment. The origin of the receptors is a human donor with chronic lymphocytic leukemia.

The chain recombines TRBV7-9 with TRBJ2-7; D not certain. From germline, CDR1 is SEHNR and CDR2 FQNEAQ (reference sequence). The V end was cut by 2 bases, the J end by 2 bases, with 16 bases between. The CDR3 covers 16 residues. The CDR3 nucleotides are TGTGCCAGCAGCTTACCCCTATTCGGAGTGCCCTACGAGCAGTACTTC. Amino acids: CASSLPLFGVPYEQYF.

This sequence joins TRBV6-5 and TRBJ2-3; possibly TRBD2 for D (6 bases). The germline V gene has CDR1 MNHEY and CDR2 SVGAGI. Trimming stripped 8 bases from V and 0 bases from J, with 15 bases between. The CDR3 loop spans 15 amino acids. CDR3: CASPRGERSTDTQYF. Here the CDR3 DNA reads TGTGCCAGCCCGCGGGGTGAGCGAAGCACAGATACGCAGTATTTT.

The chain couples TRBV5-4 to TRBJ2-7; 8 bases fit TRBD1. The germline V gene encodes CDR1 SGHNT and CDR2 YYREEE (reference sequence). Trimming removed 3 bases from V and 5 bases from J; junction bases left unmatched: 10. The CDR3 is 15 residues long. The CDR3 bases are TGTGCCAGCAGCTCTCCGACAGGGGCCTGGAACGAGCAGTACTTC. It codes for CASSSPTGAWNEQYF.

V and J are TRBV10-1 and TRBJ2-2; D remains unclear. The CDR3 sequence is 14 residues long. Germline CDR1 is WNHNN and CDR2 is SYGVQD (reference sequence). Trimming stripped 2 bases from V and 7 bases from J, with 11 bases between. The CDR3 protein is CASSEGVGSGELFF. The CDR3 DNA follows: TGCGCCAGCAGTGAGGGAGTCGGTAGCGGGGAGCTGTTTTTT.

The CDR3 DNA reads as TGCGCCAGCAGGGGTCTTACGGGCCCCTACAATGAGCAGTTCTTC. It yields the protein CASRGLTGPYNEQFF. The chain couples TRBV4-1 to TRBJ2-1; D gene uncertain. Germline V gene data show CDR1 as MGHRA and CDR2 as YSYEKL. V lost 6 bases and J 2 bases, leaving 14 bases between the germline ends. The CDR3 has 15 residues.

Here the CDR3 DNA reads TGCGCCAGCAGCTTGGAGTGGAATAGTGGCAATGAGCAGTTCTTC. Translated: CASSLEWNSGNEQFF. The chain links TRBV5-1 to TRBJ2-1; D uncertain. The length of the CDR3 is 15 residues. V lost 0 bases and J lost 6, with 13 bases in between. Germline V gives CDR1 SGHRS, CDR2 YFSETQ.

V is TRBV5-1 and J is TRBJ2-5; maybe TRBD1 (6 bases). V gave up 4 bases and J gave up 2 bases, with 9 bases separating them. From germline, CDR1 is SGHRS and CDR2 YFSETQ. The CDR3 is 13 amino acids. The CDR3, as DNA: TGCGCCAGCAGCGCTCAGGGGCAAGAGACCCAGTACTTC. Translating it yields CASSAQGQETQYF.

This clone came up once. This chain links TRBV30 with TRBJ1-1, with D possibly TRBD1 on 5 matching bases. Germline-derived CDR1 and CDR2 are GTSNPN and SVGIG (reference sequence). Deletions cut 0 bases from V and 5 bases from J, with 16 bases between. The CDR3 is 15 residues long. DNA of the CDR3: TGTGCCTGGAGTGTATATTCCGGCAGGGTAACTGAAGCTTTCTTT. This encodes CAWSVYSGRVTEAFF.

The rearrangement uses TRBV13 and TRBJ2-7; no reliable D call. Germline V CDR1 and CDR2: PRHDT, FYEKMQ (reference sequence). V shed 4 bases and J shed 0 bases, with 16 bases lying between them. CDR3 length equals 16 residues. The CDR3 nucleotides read TGTGCCAGCAGCTCGTCTTTATTAGGCGTCTCCTACGAGCAGTACTTC. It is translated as CASSSSLLGVSYEQYF.

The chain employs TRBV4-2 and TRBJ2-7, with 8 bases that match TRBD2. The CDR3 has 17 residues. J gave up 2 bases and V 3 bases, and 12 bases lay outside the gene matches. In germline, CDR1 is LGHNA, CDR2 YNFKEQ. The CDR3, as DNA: TGTGCCAGCAGCCAGATTGGGGGACCGGGACTAGCCTACGAGCAGTACTTC. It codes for CASSQIGGPGLAYEQYF.

The CDR3 region has the DNA TGTGCCACCCCAGGGGGCCCCGCCATATCCTACGAGCAGTACTTC. It codes for CATPGGPAISYEQYF. The chain is built from TRBV6-1 and TRBJ2-7; 8 bases line up with TRBD1. The J segment lost 1 base and the V segment lost 10 bases, leaving 12 bases of the junction unmatched. CDR1 is MNHNS and CDR2 is SASEGT in the germline V gene. The CDR3 runs 15 residues.

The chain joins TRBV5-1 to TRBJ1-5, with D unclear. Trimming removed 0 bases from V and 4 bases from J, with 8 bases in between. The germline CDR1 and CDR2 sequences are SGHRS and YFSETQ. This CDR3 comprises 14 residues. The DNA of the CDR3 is TGCGCCAGCAGCTTGGGGTCGGAAAATCAGCCCCAGCATTTT. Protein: CASSLGSENQPQHF.

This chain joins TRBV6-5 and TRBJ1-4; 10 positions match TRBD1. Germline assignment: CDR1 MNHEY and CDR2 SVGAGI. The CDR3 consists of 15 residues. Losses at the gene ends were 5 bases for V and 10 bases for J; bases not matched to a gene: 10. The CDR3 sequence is CASSRGTGVTGKLFF. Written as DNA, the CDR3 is TGTGCCAGCAGTCGGGGGACAGGGGTTACGGGAAAACTGTTTTTT.

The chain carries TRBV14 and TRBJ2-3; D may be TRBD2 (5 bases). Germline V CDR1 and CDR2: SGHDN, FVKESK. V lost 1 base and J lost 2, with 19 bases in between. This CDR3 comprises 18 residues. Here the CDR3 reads CASSQGIGGGTLTDTQYF. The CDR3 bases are TGTGCCAGCAGCCAAGGGATAGGAGGCGGCACTCTCACAGATACGCAGTATTTT.

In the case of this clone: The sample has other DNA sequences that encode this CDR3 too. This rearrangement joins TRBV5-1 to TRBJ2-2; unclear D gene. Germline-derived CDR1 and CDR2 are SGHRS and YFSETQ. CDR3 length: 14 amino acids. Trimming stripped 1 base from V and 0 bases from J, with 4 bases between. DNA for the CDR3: TGCGCCAGCAGCTTGAGGACGAACACCGGGGAGCTGTTTTTT. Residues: CASSLRTNTGELFF.

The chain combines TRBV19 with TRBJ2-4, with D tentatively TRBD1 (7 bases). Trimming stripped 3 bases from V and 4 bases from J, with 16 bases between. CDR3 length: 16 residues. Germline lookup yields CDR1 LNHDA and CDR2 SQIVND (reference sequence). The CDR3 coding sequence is TGTGCCAGTAGTATTGGAGGGGGCACTTCAAAAAACATTCAGTACTTC. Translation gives CASSIGGGTSKNIQYF. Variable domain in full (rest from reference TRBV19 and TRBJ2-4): DGGITQSPKYLFRKEGQNVTLSCEQNLNHDAMYWYRQDPGQGLRLIYYSQIVNDFQKGDIAEGYSVSREKKESFPLTVTSAQKNPTAFYLCASSIGGGTSKNIQYFGAGTRLSVL.

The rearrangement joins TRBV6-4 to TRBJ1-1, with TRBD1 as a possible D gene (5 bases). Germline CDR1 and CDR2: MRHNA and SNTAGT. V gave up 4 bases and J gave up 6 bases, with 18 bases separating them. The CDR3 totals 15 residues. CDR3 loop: CASSGGAEGNSEAFF. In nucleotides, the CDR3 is TGTGCCAGCAGTGGAGGGGCAGAGGGTAATTCTGAAGCTTTCTTT.

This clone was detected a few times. Here the CDR3 reads CASSQDPPTGPEKLFF. DNA for the CDR3: TGTGCCAGCAGCCAAGATCCCCCGACAGGGCCGGAAAAACTGTTTTTT. The chain carries TRBV4-2 and TRBJ1-4, with TRBD1 matching over 7 bases. V was pared by 0 bases and J by 8 bases, with 9 bases of the junction left unmatched. Germline values: CDR1 LGHNA, CDR2 YNFKEQ. The CDR3 consists of 16 residues.

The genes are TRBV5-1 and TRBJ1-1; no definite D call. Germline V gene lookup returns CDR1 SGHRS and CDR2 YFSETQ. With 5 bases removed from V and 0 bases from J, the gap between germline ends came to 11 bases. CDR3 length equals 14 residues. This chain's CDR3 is CASRLRNMNTEAFF. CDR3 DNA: TGCGCCAGCAGGCTCCGGAACATGAACACTGAAGCTTTCTTT.

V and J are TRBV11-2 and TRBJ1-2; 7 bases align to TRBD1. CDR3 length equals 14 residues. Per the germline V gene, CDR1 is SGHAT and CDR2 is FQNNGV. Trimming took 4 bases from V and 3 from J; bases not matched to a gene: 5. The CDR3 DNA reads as TGTGCCAGCAGCTACCTTACAGGGGACTATGGCTACACCTTC. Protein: CASSYLTGDYGYTF.

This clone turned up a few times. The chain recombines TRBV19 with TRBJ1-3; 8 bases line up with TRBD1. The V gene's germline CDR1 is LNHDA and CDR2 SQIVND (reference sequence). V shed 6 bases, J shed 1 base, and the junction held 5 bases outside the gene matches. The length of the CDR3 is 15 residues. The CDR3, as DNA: TGTGCCAGTAGCCGGACAGGGTGGTCTGGAAACACCATATATTTT. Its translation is CASSRTGWSGNTIYF.

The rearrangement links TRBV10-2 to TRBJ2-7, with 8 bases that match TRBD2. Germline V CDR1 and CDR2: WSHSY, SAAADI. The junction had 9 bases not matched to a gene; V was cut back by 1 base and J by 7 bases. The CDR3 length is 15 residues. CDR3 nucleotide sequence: TGCGCCAGCAGTGAGTGGGGCGGGGGGCTACGGGAGCAGTACTTC. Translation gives CASSEWGGGLREQYF.

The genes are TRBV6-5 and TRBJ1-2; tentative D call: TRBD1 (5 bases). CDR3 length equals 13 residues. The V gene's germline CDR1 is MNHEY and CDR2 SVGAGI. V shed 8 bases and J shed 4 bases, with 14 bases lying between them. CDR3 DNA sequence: TGTGCCAGCGCCCGGGACGGACTCTATGGCTACACCTTC. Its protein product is CASARDGLYGYTF.

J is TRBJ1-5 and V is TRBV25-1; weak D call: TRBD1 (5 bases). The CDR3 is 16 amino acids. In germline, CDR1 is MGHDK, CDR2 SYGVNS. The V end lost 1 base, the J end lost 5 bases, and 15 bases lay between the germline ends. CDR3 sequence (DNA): TGTGCCAGCAGTGAATGTGAGGGGCCGGGACATCAGCCCCAGCATTTT. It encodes CASSECEGPGHQPQHF.

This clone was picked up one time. The chain's CDR3 is CSVPGVRGYTF. The DNA of the CDR3 is TGCAGCGTCCCAGGGGTTAGGGGCTACACCTTC. The chain links TRBV29-1 to TRBJ1-2; possibly TRBD1 for D (6 bases). Germline loops: CDR1 SQVTM, CDR2 ANQGSEA. CDR3 size: 11 residues. V was trimmed by 6 bases and J by 8 bases, leaving 13 bases between them. Full variable domain (remainder filled in from reference TRBV29-1 and TRBJ1-2): SAVISQKPSRDICQRGTSLTIQCQVDSQVTMMFWYRQQPGQSLTLIATANQGSEATYESGFVIDKFPISRPNLTFSTLTVSNMSPEDSSIYLCSVPGVRGYTFGSGTRLTVV.

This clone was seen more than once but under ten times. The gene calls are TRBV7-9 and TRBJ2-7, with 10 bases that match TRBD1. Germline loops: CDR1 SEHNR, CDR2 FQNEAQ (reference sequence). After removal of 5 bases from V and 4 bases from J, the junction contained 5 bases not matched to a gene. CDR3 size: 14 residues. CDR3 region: CASSVTGGGYEQYF. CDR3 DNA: TGTGCCAGCAGCGTGACAGGGGGCGGGTACGAGCAGTACTTC.

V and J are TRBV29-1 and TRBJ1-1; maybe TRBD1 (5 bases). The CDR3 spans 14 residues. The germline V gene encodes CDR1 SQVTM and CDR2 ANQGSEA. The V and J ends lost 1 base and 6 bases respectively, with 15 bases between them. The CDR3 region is CSVEGLRGFSEAFF. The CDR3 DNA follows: TGCAGCGTTGAAGGACTAAGGGGATTTTCTGAAGCTTTCTTT.

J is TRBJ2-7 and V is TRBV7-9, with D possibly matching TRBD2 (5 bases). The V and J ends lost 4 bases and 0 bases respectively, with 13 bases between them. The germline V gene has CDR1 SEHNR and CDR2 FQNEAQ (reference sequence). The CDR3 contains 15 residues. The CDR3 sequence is CASSSLATDSYEQYF. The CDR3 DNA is TGTGCCAGCAGCTCCTTAGCGACGGACTCCTACGAGCAGTACTTC. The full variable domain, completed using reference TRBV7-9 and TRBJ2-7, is DTGVSQNPRHKITKRGQNVTFRCDPISEHNRLYWYRQTLGQGPEFLTYFQNEAQLEKSRLLSDRFSAERPKGSFSTLEIQRTEQGDSAMYLCASSSLATDSYEQYFGPGTRLTVT.

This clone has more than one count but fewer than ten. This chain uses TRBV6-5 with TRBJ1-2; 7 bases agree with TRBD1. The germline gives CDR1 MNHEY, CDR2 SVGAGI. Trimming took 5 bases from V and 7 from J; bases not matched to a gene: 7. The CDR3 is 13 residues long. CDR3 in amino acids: CASSRDRAVGYTF. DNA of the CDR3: TGTGCCAGCAGTAGGGACAGAGCTGTTGGCTACACCTTC.